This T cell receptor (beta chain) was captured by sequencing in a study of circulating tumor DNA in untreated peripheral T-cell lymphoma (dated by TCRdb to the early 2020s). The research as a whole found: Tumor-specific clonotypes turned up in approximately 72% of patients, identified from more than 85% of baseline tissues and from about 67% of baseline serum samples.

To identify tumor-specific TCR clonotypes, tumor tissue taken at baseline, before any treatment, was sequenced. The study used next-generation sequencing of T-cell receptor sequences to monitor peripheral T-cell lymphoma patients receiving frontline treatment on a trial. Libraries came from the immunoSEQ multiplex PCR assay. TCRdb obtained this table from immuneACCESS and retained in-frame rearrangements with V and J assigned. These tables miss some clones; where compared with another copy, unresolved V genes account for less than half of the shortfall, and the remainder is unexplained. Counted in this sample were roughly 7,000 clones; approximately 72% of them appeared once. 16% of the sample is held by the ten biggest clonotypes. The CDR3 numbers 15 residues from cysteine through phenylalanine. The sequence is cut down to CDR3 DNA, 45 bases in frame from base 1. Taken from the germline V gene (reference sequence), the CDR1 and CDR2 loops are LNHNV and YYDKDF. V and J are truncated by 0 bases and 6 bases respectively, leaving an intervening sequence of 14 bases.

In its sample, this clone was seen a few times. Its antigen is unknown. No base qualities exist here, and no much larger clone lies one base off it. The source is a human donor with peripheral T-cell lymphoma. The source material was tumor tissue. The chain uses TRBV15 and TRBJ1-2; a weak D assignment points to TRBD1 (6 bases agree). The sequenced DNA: TGTGCCACCAGCAGAGATGTGCGGCCAGGGGATGGCTACACCTTC. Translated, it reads CATSRDVRPGDGYTF.